This T cell receptor (beta chain) was captured by sequencing in a study of a mutant IDH1 vaccine in newly diagnosed glioma. Generated by immunoSEQ multiplex PCR, the TCRdb table keeps only in-frame clones and is missing some. Of roughly 42,000 clones in the sample, around 85% are singletons; the top ten hold 1.5% to 2%. V was pared by 4 bases and J by 4 bases, with 11 bases between. Germline loops: CDR1 SGHTA, CDR2 FQGTGA. This CDR3 contains 13 residues. Notes on this clone: Its antigen is not identified.

Time point denoted: week 5, during vaccination. With topical imiquimod, each dose of the vaccine consisted of 300 ug of mutant IDH1 20-mer peptide. This TCR derives from a middle-aged man with glioma. This chain uses TRBV7-3 with TRBJ2-7; D unresolved. Sample: PBMCs, taken from a glioma patient whose treatment included an IDH1 peptide vaccine. The CDR3 DNA reads as TGTGCCAGCAGCTATTTAGTGGGTTACGAGCAGTACTTC. Its translation is CASSYLVGYEQYF.